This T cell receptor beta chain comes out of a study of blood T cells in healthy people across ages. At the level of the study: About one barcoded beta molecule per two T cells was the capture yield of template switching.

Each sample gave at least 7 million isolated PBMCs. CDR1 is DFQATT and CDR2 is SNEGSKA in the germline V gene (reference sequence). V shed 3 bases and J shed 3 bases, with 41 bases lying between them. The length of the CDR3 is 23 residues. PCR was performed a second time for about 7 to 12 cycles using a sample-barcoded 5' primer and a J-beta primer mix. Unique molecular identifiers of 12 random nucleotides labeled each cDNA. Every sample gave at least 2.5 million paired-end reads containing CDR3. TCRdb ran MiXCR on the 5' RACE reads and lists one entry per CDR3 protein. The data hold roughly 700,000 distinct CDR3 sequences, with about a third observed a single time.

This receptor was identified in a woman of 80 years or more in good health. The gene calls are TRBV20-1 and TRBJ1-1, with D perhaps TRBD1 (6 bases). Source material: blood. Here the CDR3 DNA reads TGCAGTGCTAGGTCCACCCAGGACAGCCGGGGAGGGCTGATTCGACTCTGGGACACTGAAGCTTTCTTT. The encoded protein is CSARSTQDSRGGLIRLWDTEAFF.